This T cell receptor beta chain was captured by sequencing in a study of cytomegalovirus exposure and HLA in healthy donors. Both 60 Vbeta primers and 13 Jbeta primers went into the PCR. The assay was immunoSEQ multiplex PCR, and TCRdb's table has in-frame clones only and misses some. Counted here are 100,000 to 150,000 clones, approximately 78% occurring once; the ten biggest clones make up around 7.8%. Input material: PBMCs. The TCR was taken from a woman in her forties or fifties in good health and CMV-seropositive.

Written as DNA, the CDR3 is TGTGCCAGCAGTCCCCGGGCAAGGAGGAATGAGCAGTTCTTC. Translation: CASSPRARRNEQFF. The chain combines TRBV28 with TRBJ2-1; a possible D gene is TRBD2 (5 bases). Trimming removed 5 bases at V and 7 bases at J, with 15 bases between. This CDR3 is built from 14 residues. Germline V gives CDR1 MDHEN, CDR2 SYDVKM.